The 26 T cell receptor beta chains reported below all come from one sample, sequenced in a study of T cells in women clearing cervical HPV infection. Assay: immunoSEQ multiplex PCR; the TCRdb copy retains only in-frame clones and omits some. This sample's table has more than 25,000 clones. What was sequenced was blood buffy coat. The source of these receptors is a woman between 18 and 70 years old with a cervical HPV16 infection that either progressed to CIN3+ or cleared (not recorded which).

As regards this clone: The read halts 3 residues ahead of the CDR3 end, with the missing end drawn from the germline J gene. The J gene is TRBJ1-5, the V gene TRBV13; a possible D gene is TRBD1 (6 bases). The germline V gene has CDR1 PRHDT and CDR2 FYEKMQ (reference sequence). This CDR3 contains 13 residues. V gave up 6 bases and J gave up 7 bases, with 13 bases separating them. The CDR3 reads CASSGGAEQPQHF. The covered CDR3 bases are TGTGCCAGCAGTGGGGGGGCGGAACAGCCC.

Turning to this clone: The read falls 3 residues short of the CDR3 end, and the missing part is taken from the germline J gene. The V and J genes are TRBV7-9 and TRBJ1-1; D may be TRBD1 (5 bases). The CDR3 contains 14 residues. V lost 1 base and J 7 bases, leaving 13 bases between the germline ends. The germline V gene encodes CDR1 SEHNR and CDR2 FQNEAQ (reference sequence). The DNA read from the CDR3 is TGTGCCAGCAGCTTAGACGGGGGAGGAGGTGAA. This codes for CASSLDGGGGE. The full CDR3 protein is CASSLDGGGGEAFF. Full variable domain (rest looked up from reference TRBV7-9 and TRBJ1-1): DTGVSQNPRHKITKRGQNVTFRCDPISEHNRLYWYRQTLGQGPEFLTYFQNEAQLEKSRLLSDRFSAERPKGSFSTLEIQRTEQGDSAMYLCASSLDGGGGEAFFGQGTRLTVV.

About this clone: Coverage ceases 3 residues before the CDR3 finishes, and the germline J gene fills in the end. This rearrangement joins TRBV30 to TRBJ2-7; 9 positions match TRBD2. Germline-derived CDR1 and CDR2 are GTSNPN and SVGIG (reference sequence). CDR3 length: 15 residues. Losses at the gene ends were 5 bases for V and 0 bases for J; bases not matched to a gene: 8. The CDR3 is CAWAIAGVSSYEQYF. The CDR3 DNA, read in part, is TGTGCCTGGGCCATAGCGGGGGTTTCCTCCTACGAG. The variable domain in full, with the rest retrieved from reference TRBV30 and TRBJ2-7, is SQTIHQWPATLVQPVGSPLSLECTVEGTSNPNLYWYRQAAGRGLQLLFYSVGIGQISSEVPQNLSASRPQDRQFILSSKKLLLSDSGFYLCAWAIAGVSSYEQYFGPGTRLTVT.

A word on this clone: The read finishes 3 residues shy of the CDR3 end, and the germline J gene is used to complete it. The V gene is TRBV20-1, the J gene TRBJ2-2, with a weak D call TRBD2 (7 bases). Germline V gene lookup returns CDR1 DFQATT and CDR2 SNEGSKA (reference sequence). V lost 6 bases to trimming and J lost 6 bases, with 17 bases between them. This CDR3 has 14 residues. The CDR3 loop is CSATRGGRPGELFF. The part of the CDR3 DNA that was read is TGCAGTGCCACGAGGGGGGGCCGCCCCGGGGAG.

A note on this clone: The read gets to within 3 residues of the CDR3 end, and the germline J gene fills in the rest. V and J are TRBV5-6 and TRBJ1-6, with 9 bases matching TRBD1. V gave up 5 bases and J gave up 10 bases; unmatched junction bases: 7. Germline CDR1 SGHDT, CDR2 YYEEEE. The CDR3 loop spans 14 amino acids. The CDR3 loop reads CASSSGTGHSPLHF. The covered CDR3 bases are TGTGCCAGCAGTTCCGGGACAGGGCACTCACCC. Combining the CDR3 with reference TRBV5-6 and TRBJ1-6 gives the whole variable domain DAGVTQSPTHLIKTRGQQVTLRCSPKSGHDTVSWYQQALGQGPQFIFQYYEEEERQRGNFPDRFSGHQFPNYSSELNVNALLLGDSALYLCASSSGTGHSPLHFGNGTRLTVT.

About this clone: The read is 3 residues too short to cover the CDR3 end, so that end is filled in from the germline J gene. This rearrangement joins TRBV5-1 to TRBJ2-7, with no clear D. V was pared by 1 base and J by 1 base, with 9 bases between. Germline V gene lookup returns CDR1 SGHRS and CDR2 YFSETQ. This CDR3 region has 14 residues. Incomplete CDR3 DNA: TGCGCCAGCAGCTTGCCGTCCCTATCCTACGAG. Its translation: CASSLPSLSYE. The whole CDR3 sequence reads CASSLPSLSYEQYF.

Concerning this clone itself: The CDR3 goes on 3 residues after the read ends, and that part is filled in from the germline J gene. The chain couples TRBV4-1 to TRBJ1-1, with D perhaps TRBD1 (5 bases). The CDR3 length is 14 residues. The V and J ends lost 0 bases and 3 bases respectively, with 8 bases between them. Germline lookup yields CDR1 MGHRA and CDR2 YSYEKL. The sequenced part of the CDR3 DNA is TGCGCCAGCAGCCAAGAGGGGGGGTACACTGAA. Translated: CASSQEGGYTE. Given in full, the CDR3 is CASSQEGGYTEAFF.

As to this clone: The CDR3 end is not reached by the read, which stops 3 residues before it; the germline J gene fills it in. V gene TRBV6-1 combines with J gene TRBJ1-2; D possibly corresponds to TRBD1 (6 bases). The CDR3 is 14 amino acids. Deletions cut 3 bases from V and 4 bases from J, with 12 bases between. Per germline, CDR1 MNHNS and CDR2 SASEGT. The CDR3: CASSDQDRGYGYTF. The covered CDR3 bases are TGTGCCAGCAGTGATCAGGACAGAGGCTATGGC.

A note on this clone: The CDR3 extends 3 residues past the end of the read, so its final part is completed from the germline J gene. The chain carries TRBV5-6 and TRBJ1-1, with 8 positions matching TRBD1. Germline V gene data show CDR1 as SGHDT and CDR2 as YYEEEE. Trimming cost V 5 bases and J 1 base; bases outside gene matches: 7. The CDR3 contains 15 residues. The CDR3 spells CASREDRAWNTEAFF. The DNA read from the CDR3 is TGTGCCAGCAGGGAGGACAGGGCTTGGAACACTGAA. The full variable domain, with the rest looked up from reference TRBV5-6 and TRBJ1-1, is DAGVTQSPTHLIKTRGQQVTLRCSPKSGHDTVSWYQQALGQGPQFIFQYYEEEERQRGNFPDRFSGHQFPNYSSELNVNALLLGDSALYLCASREDRAWNTEAFFGQGTRLTVV.

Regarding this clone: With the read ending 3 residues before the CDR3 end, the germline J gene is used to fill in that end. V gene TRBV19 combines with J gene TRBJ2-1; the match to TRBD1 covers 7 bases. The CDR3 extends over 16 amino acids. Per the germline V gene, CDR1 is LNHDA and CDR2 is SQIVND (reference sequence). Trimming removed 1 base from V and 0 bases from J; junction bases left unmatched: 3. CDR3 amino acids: CASSIVQGSSYNEQFF. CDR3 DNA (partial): TGTGCCAGTAGTATAGTACAGGGGAGCTCCTACAATGAG.

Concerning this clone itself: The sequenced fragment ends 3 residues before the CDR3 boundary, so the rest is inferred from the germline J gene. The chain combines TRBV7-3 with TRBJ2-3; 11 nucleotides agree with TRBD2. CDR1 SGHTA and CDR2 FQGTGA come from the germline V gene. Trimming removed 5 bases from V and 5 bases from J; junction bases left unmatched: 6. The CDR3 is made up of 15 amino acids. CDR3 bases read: TGTGCCAGCAGCATAGCGGGGGGGCTTGGAGATACG. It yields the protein CASSIAGGLGDT. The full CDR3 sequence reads CASSIAGGLGDTQYF.

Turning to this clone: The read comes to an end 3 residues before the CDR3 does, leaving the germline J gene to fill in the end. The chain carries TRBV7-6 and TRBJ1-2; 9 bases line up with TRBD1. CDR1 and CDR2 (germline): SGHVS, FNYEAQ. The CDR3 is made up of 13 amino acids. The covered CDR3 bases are TGTGCCAGCAGCAGAGGACAGGGGAACTAC. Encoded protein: CASSRGQGNY. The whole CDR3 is CASSRGQGNYYTF.

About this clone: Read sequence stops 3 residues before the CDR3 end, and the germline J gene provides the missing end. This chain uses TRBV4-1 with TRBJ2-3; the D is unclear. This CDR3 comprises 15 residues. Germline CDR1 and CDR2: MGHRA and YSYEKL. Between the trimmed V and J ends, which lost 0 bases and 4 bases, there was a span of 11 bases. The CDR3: CASSQDLFRADTQYF. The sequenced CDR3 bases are TGCGCCAGCAGCCAAGATCTGTTTCGGGCAGATACG.

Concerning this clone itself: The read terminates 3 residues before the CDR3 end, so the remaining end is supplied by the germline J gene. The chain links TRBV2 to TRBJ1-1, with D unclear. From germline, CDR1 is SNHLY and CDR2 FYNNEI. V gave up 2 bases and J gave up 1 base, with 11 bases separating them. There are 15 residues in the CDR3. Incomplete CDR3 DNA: TGTGCCAGCAGTGAAACGAGGGCACAGAACACTGAA. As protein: CASSETRAQNTE. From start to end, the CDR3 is CASSETRAQNTEAFF.

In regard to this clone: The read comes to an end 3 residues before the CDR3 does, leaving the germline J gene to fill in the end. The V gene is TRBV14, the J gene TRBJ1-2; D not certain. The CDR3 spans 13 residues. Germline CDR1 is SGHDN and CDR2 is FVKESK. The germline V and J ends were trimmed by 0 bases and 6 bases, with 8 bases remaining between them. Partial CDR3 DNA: TGTGCCAGCAGCCAAGATTATGGGCATGGC. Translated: CASSQDYGHG. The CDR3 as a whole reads CASSQDYGHGYTF.

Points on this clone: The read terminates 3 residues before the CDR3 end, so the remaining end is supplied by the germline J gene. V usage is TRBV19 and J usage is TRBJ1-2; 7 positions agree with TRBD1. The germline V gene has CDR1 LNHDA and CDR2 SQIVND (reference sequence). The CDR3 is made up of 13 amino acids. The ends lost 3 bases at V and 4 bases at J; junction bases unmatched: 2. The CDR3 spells CASSIDRAYGYTF. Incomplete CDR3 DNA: TGTGCCAGTAGTATCGACAGGGCCTATGGC.

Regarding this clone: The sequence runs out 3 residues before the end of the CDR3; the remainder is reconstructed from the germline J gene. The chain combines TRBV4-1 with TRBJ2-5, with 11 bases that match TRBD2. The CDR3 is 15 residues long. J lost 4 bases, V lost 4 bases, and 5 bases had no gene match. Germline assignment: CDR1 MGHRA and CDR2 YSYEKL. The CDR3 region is CASSLGLAGGETQYF. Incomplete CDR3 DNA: TGCGCCAGCAGCCTAGGACTAGCGGGTGGAGAGACC.

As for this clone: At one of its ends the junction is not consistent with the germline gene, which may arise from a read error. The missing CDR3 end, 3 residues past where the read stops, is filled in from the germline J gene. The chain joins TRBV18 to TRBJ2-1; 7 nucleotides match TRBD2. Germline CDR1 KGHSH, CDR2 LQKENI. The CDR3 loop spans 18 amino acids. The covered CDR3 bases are TGTGCCAGCTCCCCACCGGTCGGGGGGTCAGGTGATCCCCATGAG. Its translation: CASSPPVGGSGDPHE. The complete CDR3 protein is CASSPPVGGSGDPHEQFF.

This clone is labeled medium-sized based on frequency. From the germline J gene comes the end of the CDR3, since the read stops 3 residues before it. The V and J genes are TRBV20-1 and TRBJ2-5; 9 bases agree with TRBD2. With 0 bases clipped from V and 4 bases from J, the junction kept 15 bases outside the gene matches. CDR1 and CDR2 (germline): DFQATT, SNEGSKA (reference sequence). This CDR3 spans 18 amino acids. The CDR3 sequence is CSARDPNRDPRGGETQYF. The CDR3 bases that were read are TGCAGTGCTAGAGACCCAAACCGGGACCCGCGGGGGGGAGAGACC.

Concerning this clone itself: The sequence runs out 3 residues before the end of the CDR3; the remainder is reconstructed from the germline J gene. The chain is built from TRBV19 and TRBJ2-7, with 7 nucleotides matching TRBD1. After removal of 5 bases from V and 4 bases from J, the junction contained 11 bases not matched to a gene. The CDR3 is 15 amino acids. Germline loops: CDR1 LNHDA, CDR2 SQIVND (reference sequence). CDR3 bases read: TGTGCCAGTAGTCCCCGACAGGGTGTCTGGTACGAG. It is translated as CASSPRQGVWYE. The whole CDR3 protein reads CASSPRQGVWYEQYF.

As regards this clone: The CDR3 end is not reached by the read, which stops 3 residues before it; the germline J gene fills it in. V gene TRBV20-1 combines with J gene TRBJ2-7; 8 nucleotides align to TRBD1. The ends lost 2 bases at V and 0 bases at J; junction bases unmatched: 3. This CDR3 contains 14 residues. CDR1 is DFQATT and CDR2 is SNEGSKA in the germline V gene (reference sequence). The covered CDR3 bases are TGCAGTGCTAGAAGGACAGGGAGCTCCTACGAG. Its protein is CSARRTGSSYE. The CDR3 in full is CSARRTGSSYEQYF.

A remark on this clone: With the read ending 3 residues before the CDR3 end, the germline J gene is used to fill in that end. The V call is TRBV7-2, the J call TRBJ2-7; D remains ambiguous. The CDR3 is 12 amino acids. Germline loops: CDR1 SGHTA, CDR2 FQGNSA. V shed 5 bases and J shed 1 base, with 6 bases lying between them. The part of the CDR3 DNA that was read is TGTGCCAGCAGCGCGAATTCCTACGAG. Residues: CASSANSYE. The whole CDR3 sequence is CASSANSYEQYF. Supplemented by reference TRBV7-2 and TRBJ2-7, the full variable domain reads GAGVSQSPSNKVTEKGKDVELRCDPISGHTALYWYRQSLGQGLEFLIYFQGNSAPDKSGLPSDRFSAERTGGSVSTLTIQRTQQEDSAVYLCASSANSYEQYFGPGTRLTVT.

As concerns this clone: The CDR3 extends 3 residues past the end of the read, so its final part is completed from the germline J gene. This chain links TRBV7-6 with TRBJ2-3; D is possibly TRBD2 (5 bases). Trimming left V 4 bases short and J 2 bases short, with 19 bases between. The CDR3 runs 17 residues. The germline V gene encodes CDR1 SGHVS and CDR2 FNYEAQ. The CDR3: CASSSPHGLLPTDTQYF. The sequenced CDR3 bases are TGTGCCAGCAGCTCACCGCATGGACTGCTACCCACAGATACG.

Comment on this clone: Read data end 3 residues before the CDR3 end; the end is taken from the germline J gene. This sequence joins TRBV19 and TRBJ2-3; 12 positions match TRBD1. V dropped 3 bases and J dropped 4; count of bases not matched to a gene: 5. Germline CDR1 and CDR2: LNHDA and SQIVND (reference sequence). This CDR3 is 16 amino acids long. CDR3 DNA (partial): TGTGCCAGTAGTATCGGGACAGGGGGCTTCCCAGATACG. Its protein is CASSIGTGGFPDT. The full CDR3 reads CASSIGTGGFPDTQYF.

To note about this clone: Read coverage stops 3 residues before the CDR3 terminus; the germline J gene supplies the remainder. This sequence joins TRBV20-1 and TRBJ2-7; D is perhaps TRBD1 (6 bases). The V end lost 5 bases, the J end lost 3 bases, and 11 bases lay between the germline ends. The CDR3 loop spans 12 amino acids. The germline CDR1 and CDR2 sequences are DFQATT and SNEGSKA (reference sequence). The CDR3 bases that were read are TGCAGTGCTCAGGGGAAATTCTACGAG. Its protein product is CSAQGKFYE. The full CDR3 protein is CSAQGKFYEQYF.

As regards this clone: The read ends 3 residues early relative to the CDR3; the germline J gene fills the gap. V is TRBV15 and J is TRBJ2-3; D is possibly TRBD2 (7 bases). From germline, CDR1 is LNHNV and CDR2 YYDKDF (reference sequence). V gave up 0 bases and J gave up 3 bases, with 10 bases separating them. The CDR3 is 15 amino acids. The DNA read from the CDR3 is TGTGCCACCAGCAGAGATAGGGGGGGGACAGATACG. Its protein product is CATSRDRGGTDT. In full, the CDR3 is CATSRDRGGTDTQYF.